This T cell receptor beta chain was profiled in a study of OX40 agonist ivuxolimab in advanced cancers. Points from the study as a whole: There were, on average, more expanded clones in CD8+ T cells than in CD4+. Some nonresponders additionally presented with little normalized T-cell clonal expansion. Partly responding patients at 0.1-3.0 mg/kg showed some of the smallest clonal expansion. Dosing at 0.1 to 3.0 mg/kg was accompanied by clonal expansion of CD4+ and CD8+ blood T cells by week 6.

The CDR3 extends over 15 amino acids. The V end lost 4 bases, the J end lost 8 bases, and 19 bases lay between the germline ends. CDR1 and CDR2 (germline): SGHKS, YYEKEE (reference sequence). With respect to this clone: Its antigen is not identified.

TCRdb keeps only in-frame clones here, not all; method: immunoSEQ multiplex PCR. This table holds about 38,000 clones, 65% to 85% found once. The sequencing used CD4+ or CD8+ T cells sorted from blood, collected in a trial of the OX40 agonist ivuxolimab. The receptor's source is an adult with an advanced solid tumor such as melanoma, head and neck, liver or kidney cancer. This sequence joins TRBV5-5 and TRBJ2-1; tentatively, D is TRBD2 (6 bases). CDR3 residues: CASSRTSISVDEQFF. The DNA for the CDR3 is TGTGCCAGCAGCCGCACTAGCATTTCAGTGGATGAGCAGTTCTTC. Full variable domain (missing parts from reference TRBV5-5 and TRBJ2-1): DAGVTQSPTHLIKTRGQQVTLRCSPISGHKSVSWYQQVLGQGPQFIFQYYEKEERGRGNFPDRFSARQFPNYSSELNVNALLLGDSALYLCASSRTSISVDEQFFGPGTRLTVL.